This entry lists 7 T cell receptor beta chains sequenced from one sample in a study of T cells after yellow fever vaccination. TCRdb re-derived calls from the 5' RACE reads in MiXCR, one entry per CDR3 protein. The table lists approximately 47,000 distinct CDR3 sequences, just under 6.5% of them singletons. The sequencing here drew on PBMCs, either bulk or a sorted T-cell subset (CD4+, CD8+, memory, or dextramer-sorted; not recorded which), taken 45 days after the yellow fever booster vaccination. The receptors were sampled from a man aged 30-40 years who received the YFV17D yellow fever vaccine.

This clonotype came up many times. The chain has TRBV20-1 and TRBJ2-5, with 10 bases that match TRBD2. The CDR3 runs to 13 residues. After removal of 5 bases from V and 5 bases from J, the junction contained 5 bases not matched to a gene. Germline assignment: CDR1 DFQATT and CDR2 SNEGSKA (reference sequence). CDR3 sequence: CSARLAGAETQYF. The CDR3 nucleotides are TGCAGTGCTCGGCTAGCGGGAGCCGAGACCCAGTACTTC.

Ten or more counts support this clonotype. This chain links TRBV7-6 with TRBJ2-1, with D perhaps given as TRBD1 or TRBD2 (5 bases each). CDR3 length: 15 residues. The V gene lost 4 bases and the J gene lost 2 bases, with 12 bases spanning the gap. Germline lookup yields CDR1 SGHVS and CDR2 FNYEAQ. The CDR3 nucleotides are TGTGCCAGCAGCTCCCCCGGGGCGACCTACAATGAGCAGTTCTTC. Residues: CASSSPGATYNEQFF.

The V gene is TRBV4-1, the J gene TRBJ2-7; no clear D gene. This CDR3 comprises 14 residues. Trimming left V 1 base short and J 3 bases short, with 10 bases between. The germline V gene has CDR1 MGHRA and CDR2 YSYEKL. In nucleotides, the CDR3 is TGCGCCAGCAGCCAAGTTTCACGGGTCTACGAGCAGTACTTC. The encoded protein is CASSQVSRVYEQYF.

This clonotype occurred a few times. The V gene is TRBV20-1, the J gene TRBJ2-2; a possible D gene is TRBD2 (5 bases). Trimming pared 4 bases from V and 3 bases from J, leaving 12 bases between. The CDR3 has 14 residues. Germline CDR1 reads DFQATT; CDR2 reads SNEGSKA (reference sequence). CDR3 amino acids: CSATTGIYTGELFF. CDR3 DNA: TGCAGTGCTACCACGGGAATCTACACCGGGGAGCTGTTTTTT.

This clonotype showed up many times. V and J are TRBV20-1 and TRBJ2-7, with 9 bases lining up with TRBD1. Trimming took 6 bases from V and 4 from J; bases not matched to a gene: 13. In germline, CDR1 is DFQATT, CDR2 SNEGSKA (reference sequence). The CDR3 is 15 residues long. The CDR3 region is CSALKPQGAQYEQYF. The CDR3 DNA follows: TGCAGTGCGCTTAAGCCACAGGGGGCGCAGTACGAGCAGTACTTC.

This clonotype has a count of ten or more. This chain joins TRBV14 and TRBJ2-1; the D gene is possibly TRBD2 (6 bases). Germline V CDR1 and CDR2: SGHDN, FVKESK. The CDR3 contains 12 residues. V was trimmed by 2 bases and J by 7 bases, leaving 6 bases between them. The CDR3 is CASSQSGNEQFF. The DNA of the CDR3 is TGTGCCAGCAGCCAAAGCGGGAATGAGCAGTTCTTC.

By proportion, this clonotype is medium-sized. The V gene is TRBV15, the J gene TRBJ1-1; tentative D call: TRBD1 (5 bases). The germline V and J ends were trimmed by 5 bases and 4 bases, with 11 bases remaining between them. Germline assignment: CDR1 LNHNV and CDR2 YYDKDF (reference sequence). The CDR3 sequence is 13 residues long. CDR3 DNA sequence: TGTGCCACCAGCTCCCGGGGGAGCACTGAAGCTTTCTTT. The encoded protein is CATSSRGSTEAFF.